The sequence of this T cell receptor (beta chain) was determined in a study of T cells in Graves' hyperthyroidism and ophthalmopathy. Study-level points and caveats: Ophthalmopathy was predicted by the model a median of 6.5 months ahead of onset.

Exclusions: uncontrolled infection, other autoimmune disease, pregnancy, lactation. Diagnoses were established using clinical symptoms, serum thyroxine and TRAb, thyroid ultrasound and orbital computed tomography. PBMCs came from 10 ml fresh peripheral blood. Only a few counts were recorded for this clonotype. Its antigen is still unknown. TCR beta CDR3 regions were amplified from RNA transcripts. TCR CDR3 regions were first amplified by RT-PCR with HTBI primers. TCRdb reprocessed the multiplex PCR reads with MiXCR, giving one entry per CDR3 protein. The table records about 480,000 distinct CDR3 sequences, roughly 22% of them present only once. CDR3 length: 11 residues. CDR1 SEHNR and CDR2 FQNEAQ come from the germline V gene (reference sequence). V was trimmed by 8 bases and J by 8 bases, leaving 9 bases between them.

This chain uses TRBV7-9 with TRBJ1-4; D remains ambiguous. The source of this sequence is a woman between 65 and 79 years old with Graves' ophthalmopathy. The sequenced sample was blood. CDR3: CASSEGEKLFF. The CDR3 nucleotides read TGTGCCAGCTCAGAAGGGGAAAAACTGTTTTTT.